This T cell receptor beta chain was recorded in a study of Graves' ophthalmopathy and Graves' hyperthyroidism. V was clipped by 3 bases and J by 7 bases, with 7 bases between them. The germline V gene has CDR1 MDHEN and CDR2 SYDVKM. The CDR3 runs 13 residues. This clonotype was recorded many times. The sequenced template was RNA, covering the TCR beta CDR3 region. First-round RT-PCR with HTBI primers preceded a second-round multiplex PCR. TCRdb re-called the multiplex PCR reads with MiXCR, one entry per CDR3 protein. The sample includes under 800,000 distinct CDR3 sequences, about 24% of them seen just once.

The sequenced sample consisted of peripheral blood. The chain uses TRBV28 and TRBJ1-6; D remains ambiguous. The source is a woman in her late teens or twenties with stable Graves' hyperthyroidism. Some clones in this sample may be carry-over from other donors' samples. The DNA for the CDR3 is TGTGCCAGCAGTTTTAAGCCAAATTCACCCCTCCACTTT. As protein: CASSFKPNSPLHF.